The present T cell receptor (beta chain) was sequenced within a study of T cell changes during pregnancy in multiple sclerosis. Trimming removed 1 base from V and 2 bases from J, with 12 bases in between. Germline CDR1 reads SGHVS; CDR2 reads FNYEAQ. This CDR3 contains 16 residues. TCRdb's copy holds only in-frame clones and misses some; the assay was immunoSEQ multiplex PCR. The sample consists of 50,000 or so clones, 85% to 95% of them appearing once. This TCR came from a female donor with multiple sclerosis, enrolled in a pregnancy study. The V call is TRBV7-6, the J call TRBJ1-5; D is ambiguous. Sequenced material: CD8+ T cells from peripheral blood mononuclear cells, taken in the first trimester of pregnancy. CDR3 sequence (DNA): TGTGCCAGCAGCTTAGGAGGTGTGTCAGGCAATCAGCCCCAGCATTTT. It codes for CASSLGGVSGNQPQHF.